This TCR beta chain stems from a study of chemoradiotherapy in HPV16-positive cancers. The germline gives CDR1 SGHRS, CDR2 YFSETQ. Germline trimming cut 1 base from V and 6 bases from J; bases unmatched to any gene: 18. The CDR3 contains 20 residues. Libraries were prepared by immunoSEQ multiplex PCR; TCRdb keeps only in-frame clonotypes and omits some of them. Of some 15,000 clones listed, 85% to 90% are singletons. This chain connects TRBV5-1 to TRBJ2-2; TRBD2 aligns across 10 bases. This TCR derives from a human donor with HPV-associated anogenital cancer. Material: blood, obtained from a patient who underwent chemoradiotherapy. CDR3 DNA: TGCGCCAGCAGCTTGTTGGCTAGCGGGGGCCGCAGTGGTGATGCCGGGGAGCTGTTTTTT. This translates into CASSLLASGGRSGDAGELFF.